This TCR beta chain was identified in a study of CXCR3-negative and CXCR3-positive naive CD8 T cells. Findings and limits, study-wide: Naive cells with CXCR3 showed TRB CDR3s that were more hydrophobic than those in CXCR3-negative naive cells. With CXCR3 expression partially decreased after cryopreservation, most assays relied on fresh PBMCs. Naive cells that were CXCR3-negative or CXCR3-positive used TRBV-TRBJ genes alike, while memory cells diverged.

The TRB libraries of cDNA were built by UMI-labeled 5' RACE. TCRdb re-called the 5' RACE reads; one entry per CDR3 protein, DNA not given. The sample spans 50,000 to 60,000 distinct CDR3 sequences; the ten largest clones claim 0.55% to 0.6%. As for this clonotype: The antigen remains undetermined.

The V gene's germline CDR1 is SNHLY and CDR2 FYNNEI. This CDR3 region has 14 residues. The chain is built from TRBV2 and TRBJ2-6; TCRdb's assignment of TRBD2 cannot be checked, as there is no DNA. Sequenced input: naive CXCR3+ CD8+ T cells from blood. The subset is: CD45RO-CCR7+CD27+CD95- naive CD8+ T cells expressing CXCR3 (TNR3+). This sequence originates from a human donor in good health. Some clones in this sample may be carry-over from other donors' samples. This CDR3 is CASTGRAGANVLTF.